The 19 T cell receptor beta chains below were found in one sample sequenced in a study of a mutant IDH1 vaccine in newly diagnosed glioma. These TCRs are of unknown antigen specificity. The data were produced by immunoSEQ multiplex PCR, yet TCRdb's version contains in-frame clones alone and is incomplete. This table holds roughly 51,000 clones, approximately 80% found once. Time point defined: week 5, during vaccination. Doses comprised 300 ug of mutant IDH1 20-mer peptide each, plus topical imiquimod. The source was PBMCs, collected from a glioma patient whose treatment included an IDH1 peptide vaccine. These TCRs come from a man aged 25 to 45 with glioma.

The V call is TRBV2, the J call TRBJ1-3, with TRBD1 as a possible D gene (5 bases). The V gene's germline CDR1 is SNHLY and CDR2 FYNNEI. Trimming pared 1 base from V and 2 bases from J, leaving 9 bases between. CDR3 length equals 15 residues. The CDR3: CASSEDQGAGNTIYF. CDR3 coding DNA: TGTGCCAGCAGTGAAGACCAGGGAGCTGGAAACACCATATATTTT.

This CDR3 reads CASSNLFRGGEQFF. DNA of the CDR3: TGTGCCAGCAGCAACCTATTCCGTGGCGGTGAGCAGTTCTTC. This chain uses TRBV5-4 with TRBJ2-1; no clear D. Germline CDR1 is SGHNT and CDR2 is YYREEE (reference sequence). Trimming removed 4 bases at V and 9 bases at J, with 17 bases between. CDR3 length: 14 residues.

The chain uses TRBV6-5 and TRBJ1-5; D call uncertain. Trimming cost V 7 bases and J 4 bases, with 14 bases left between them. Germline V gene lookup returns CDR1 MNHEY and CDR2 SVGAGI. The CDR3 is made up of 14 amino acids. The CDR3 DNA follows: TGTGCCAGCACTCCAGGAGTAAAGAATCAGCCCCAGCATTTT. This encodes CASTPGVKNQPQHF.

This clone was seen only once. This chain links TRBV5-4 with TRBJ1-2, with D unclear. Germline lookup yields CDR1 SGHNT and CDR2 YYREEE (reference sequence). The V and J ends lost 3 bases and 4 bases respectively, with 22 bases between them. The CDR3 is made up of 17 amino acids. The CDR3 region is CASSSQRLSSPLYGYTF. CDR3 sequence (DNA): TGTGCCAGCAGCTCGCAGAGACTCTCCTCCCCACTCTATGGCTACACCTTC.

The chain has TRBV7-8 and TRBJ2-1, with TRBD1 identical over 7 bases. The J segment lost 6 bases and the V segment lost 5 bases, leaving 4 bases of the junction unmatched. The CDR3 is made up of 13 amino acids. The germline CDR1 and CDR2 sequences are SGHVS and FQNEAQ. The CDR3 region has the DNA TGTGCCAGCAGCACCCGACAGGGCAATGAGCAGTTCTTC. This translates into CASSTRQGNEQFF.

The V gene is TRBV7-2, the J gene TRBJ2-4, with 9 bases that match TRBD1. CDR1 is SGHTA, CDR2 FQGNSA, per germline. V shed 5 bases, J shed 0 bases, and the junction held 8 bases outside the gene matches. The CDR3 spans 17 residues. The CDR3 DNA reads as TGTGCCAGCAGCCTCACAGGGGGCGGGGTAGCCAAAAACATTCAGTACTTC. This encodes CASSLTGGGVAKNIQYF.

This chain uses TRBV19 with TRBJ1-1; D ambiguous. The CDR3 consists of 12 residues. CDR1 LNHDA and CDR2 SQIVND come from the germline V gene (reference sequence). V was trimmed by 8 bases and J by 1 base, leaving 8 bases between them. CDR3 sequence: CASGWANTEAFF. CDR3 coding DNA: TGTGCCAGTGGGTGGGCGAACACTGAAGCTTTCTTT.

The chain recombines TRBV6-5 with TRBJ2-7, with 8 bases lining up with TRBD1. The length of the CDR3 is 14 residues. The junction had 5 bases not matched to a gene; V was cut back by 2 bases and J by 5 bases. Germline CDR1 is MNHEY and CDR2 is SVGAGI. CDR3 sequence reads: CASSYTRGLNEQYF. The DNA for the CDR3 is TGTGCCAGCAGTTACACCAGGGGGCTAAACGAGCAGTACTTC.

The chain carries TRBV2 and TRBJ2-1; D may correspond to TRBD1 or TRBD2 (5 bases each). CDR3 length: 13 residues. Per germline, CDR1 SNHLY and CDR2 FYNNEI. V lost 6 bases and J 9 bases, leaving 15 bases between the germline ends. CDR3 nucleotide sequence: TGTGCCAGCAGACCCGGGACCCCTGCTGAGCAGTTCTTC. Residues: CASRPGTPAEQFF.

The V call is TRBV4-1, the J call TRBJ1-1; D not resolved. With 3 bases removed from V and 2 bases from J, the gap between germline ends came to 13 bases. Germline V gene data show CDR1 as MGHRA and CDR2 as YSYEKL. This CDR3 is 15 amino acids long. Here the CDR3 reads CASSHGPGANTEAFF. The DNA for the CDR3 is TGCGCCAGCAGCCATGGACCGGGAGCCAACACTGAAGCTTTCTTT.

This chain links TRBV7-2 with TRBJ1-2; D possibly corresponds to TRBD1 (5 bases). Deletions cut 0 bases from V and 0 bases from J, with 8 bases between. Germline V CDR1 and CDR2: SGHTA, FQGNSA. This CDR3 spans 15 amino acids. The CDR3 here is CASSLAQGANYGYTF. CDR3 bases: TGTGCCAGCAGCTTAGCCCAGGGAGCTAACTATGGCTACACCTTC.

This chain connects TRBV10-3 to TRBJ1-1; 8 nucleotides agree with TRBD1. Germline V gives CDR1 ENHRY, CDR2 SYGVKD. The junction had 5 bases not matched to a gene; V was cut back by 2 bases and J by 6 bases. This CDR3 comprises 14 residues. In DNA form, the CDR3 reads TGTGCCATCAGTGAGAGAGACAGGGGCCCTGAAGCTTTCTTT. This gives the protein CAISERDRGPEAFF.

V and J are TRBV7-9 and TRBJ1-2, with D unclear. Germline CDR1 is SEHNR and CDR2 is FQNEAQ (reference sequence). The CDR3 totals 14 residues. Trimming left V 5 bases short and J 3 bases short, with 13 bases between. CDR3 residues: CASSPVWSDYGYTF. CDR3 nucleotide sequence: TGTGCCAGCAGCCCCGTTTGGTCGGACTATGGCTACACCTTC.

The CDR3 DNA sequence: TGTGCCAGCAGTGAAAGCGGGGGACATCTTACCTACGAGCAGTACTTC. It yields the protein CASSESGGHLTYEQYF. The chain links TRBV6-1 to TRBJ2-7, with TRBD2 matching 8 bases. The CDR3 is made up of 16 amino acids. V dropped 2 bases and J dropped 2; count of bases not matched to a gene: 8. CDR1 and CDR2 from the germline V gene are MNHNS and SASEGT.

The CDR3 DNA sequence: TGTGCCAGCAGCAACAGGGGGCAACCCAAAAACATTCAGTACTTC. Protein sequence: CASSNRGQPKNIQYF. The chain combines TRBV7-8 with TRBJ2-4; 9 bases match TRBD1. Germline V lookup: CDR1 SGHVS, CDR2 FQNEAQ. The CDR3 is 15 amino acids. With V trimmed by 5 bases and J by 2 bases, 4 bases remained unmatched. The whole variable domain, filled in from reference TRBV7-8 and TRBJ2-4, reads GAGVSQSPRYKVAKRGQDVALRCDPISGHVSLFWYQQALGQGPEFLTYFQNEAQLDKSGLPSDRFFAERPEGSVSTLKIQRTQQEDSAVYLCASSNRGQPKNIQYFGAGTRLSVL.

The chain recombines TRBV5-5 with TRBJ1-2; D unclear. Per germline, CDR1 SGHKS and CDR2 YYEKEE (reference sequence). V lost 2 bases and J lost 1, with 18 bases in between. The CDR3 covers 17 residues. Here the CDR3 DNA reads TGTGCCAGCAGCTTTCTGGGTGCTGGGATCTTTAACTATGGCTACACCTTC. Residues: CASSFLGAGIFNYGYTF.

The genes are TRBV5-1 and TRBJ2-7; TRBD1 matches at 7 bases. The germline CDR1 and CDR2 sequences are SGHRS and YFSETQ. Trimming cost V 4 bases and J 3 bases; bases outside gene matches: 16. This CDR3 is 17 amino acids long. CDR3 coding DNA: TGCGCCAGCAGCCTTACTCACACAGGGGTTATACGCTACGAGCAGTACTTC. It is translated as CASSLTHTGVIRYEQYF.

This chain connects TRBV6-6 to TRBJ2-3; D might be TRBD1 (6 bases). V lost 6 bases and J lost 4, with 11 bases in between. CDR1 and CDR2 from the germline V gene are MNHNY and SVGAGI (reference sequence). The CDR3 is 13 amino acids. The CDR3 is CASRDQGSDTQYF. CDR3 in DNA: TGTGCCAGCAGAGATCAGGGGTCAGATACGCAGTATTTT.

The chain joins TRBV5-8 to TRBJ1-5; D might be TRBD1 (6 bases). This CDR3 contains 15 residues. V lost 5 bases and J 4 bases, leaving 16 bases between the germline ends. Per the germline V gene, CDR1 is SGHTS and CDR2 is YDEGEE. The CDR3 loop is CASSEGVNPNQPQHF. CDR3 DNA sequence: TGTGCCAGCAGTGAGGGGGTCAACCCTAATCAGCCCCAGCATTTT.